Following are 21 T cell receptor beta chains from one sample sequenced in a study of beta chain features in type 1 diabetes. Reverse transcription of all isolated RNA meant that expressed TCRB transcripts were sequenced. Sequencing used immunoSEQ multiplex PCR; TCRdb keeps in-frame clones, though not all of them. Among approximately 380,000 clones listed, roughly 15% were seen once. The material sequenced was naive CD4+ T cells from blood. These receptors all come from a woman in her late teens or twenties in good health.

The V and J genes are TRBV19 and TRBJ2-3, with TRBD1 matching over 7 bases. Germline trimming cut 9 bases from V and 2 bases from J; bases unmatched to any gene: 11. Germline V gene lookup returns CDR1 LNHDA and CDR2 SQIVND (reference sequence). The CDR3 covers 15 residues. CDR3 sequence (DNA): TGTGCCAGCCGGGGCGACAGGGACCTCACAGATACGCAGTATTTT. Its translation is CASRGDRDLTDTQYF.

This clone was seen a few times. Additional DNA sequences in this sample encode the identical CDR3. This chain uses TRBV30 with TRBJ2-7, with D perhaps matching TRBD1 (6 bases). CDR1 is GTSNPN, CDR2 SVGIG, per germline (reference sequence). The CDR3 length is 12 residues. Trimming took off 3 bases at V and 3 bases at J, with 9 bases between the two ends. CDR3 residues: CAWSQQGYEQYF. The CDR3 bases are TGTGCCTGGAGCCAACAGGGCTACGAGCAGTACTTC.

This clone was seen a few times. J is TRBJ2-7 and V is TRBV15, with 11 nucleotides matching TRBD2. The J segment lost 2 bases and the V segment lost 6 bases, leaving 6 bases of the junction unmatched. Germline loops: CDR1 LNHNV, CDR2 YYDKDF (reference sequence). CDR3 length: 15 amino acids. The CDR3 protein is CATRAGTSGTYEQYF. For the CDR3, the DNA is TGTGCCACCAGAGCCGGGACTAGCGGCACCTACGAGCAGTACTTC.

This chain uses TRBV7-9 with TRBJ2-7; 8 nucleotides align to TRBD1. Germline trimming cut 4 bases from V and 4 bases from J; bases unmatched to any gene: 21. This CDR3 region has 19 residues. Germline lookup yields CDR1 SEHNR and CDR2 FQNEAQ (reference sequence). CDR3 amino acids: CASSSDSGQGSLRDYEQYF. The CDR3 nucleotides read TGTGCCAGCAGCTCCGACTCTGGACAGGGAAGCCTAAGAGATTACGAGCAGTACTTC.

This clone has only a few counts. This rearrangement joins TRBV30 to TRBJ2-3; D not certain. The V gene's germline CDR1 is GTSNPN and CDR2 SVGIG (reference sequence). The CDR3 is made up of 13 amino acids. With 0 bases removed from V and 5 bases from J, the gap between germline ends came to 9 bases. This CDR3 is CAWSVLSEDTQYF. In nucleotides, the CDR3 is TGTGCCTGGAGTGTACTTTCCGAAGATACGCAGTATTTT.

In its sample, this clone was seen a few times. The V call is TRBV5-1, the J call TRBJ1-1; no clear D. The V and J ends lost 1 base and 2 bases respectively, with 12 bases between them. This CDR3 spans 15 amino acids. The germline V gene has CDR1 SGHRS and CDR2 YFSETQ. CDR3 nucleotides: TGCGCCAGCAGCTTGACAGCAGACGTTAACACTGAAGCTTTCTTT. It specifies CASSLTADVNTEAFF.

This clone was detected only a few times. V and J are TRBV7-6 and TRBJ1-5; D gene ambiguous. Germline lookup yields CDR1 SGHVS and CDR2 FNYEAQ. The CDR3 is 16 amino acids. The germline V and J ends were trimmed by 4 bases and 1 base, with 14 bases remaining between them. CDR3 bases: TGTGCCAGCAGCTCATCACGTCGCGGAAGCAATCAGCCCCAGCATTTT. The encoded protein is CASSSSRRGSNQPQHF.

V usage is TRBV29-1 and J usage is TRBJ2-7; TRBD1 agrees at 9 bases. V was clipped by 7 bases and J by 6 bases; unmatched bases: 10. CDR1 SQVTM and CDR2 ANQGSEA come from the germline V gene. This CDR3 comprises 13 residues. CDR3 coding DNA: TGCAGCGCGCTGGGACAGGGAAATAGCGAGCAGTACTTC. It specifies CSALGQGNSEQYF.

The chain recombines TRBV30 with TRBJ1-1; TRBD1 matches at 9 bases. Germline V lookup: CDR1 GTSNPN, CDR2 SVGIG (reference sequence). Germline trimming cut 2 bases from V and 4 bases from J; bases unmatched to any gene: 8. This CDR3 has 15 residues. CDR3 nucleotides: TGTGCCTGGAGTCCCCTAACAGGGGGCCGCACTGAAGCTTTCTTT. Translation gives CAWSPLTGGRTEAFF.

This clone was observed a few times. The chain combines TRBV6-5 with TRBJ2-5, with D uncertain. The CDR3 spans 11 residues. The ends were cut back, 3 bases at V and 6 bases at J, with 5 bases in the middle. The germline V gene encodes CDR1 MNHEY and CDR2 SVGAGI. CDR3 sequence reads: CASSYQKTQYF. CDR3 nucleotide sequence: TGTGCCAGCAGTTATCAGAAGACCCAGTACTTC.

This clone was detected a few times. This chain connects TRBV28 to TRBJ2-7; a possible D gene is TRBD1 (5 bases). The CDR3 extends over 12 amino acids. Germline-derived CDR1 and CDR2 are MDHEN and SYDVKM. V was trimmed by 4 bases and J by 2 bases, leaving 6 bases between them. This CDR3 is CASSSGPYEQYF. The CDR3 nucleotides are TGTGCCAGCAGTTCAGGGCCCTACGAGCAGTACTTC.

This rearrangement joins TRBV30 to TRBJ2-1; TRBD2 is a possible D gene (5 bases). The CDR3 consists of 16 residues. The germline CDR1 and CDR2 sequences are GTSNPN and SVGIG (reference sequence). Trimming cost V 0 bases and J 2 bases, with 14 bases left between them. CDR3: CAWSVSPSGPYNEQFF. CDR3 bases: TGTGCCTGGAGTGTAAGCCCAAGCGGCCCCTACAATGAGCAGTTCTTC.

The J gene is TRBJ1-2, the V gene TRBV30; D is perhaps TRBD1 (6 bases). The CDR3 totals 14 residues. Germline lookup yields CDR1 GTSNPN and CDR2 SVGIG (reference sequence). V was shortened by 0 bases and J by 0 bases, with 8 bases between the two germline ends. CDR3 in DNA: TGTGCCTGGAGTGTACAGGGCACTAACTATGGCTACACCTTC. Translation: CAWSVQGTNYGYTF.

This clone has a handful of counts. The CDR3: CASTLKETQYF. The CDR3 bases are TGTGCCAGCACCCTTAAAGAGACCCAGTACTTC. The rearrangement uses TRBV21-1 and TRBJ2-5; whether TRBD2, the table's D call, matches the DNA was not checked. TRBV21-1 is listed as a pseudogene. The CDR3 has 11 residues.

The V and J genes are TRBV27 and TRBJ2-1; 15 bases are a match to TRBD2. The CDR3 is made up of 13 amino acids. Germline V gene data show CDR1 as MNHEY and CDR2 as SMNVEV (reference sequence). J lost 10 bases, V lost 9 bases, and 4 bases had no gene match. CDR3 residues: CASGTSGRNEQFF. The CDR3 DNA reads as TGTGCCAGTGGGACTAGCGGGAGGAACGAGCAGTTCTTC.

The chain carries TRBV28 and TRBJ1-2, with 11 bases that match TRBD1. J lost 8 bases, V lost 3 bases, and 8 bases had no gene match. This CDR3 is 15 amino acids long. The germline gives CDR1 MDHEN, CDR2 SYDVKM. The CDR3 nucleotides are TGTGCCAGCAGTTTTAGCGGGACAGGGGGGCGAGGCTACACCTTC. Its translation: CASSFSGTGGRGYTF.

The chain carries TRBV7-8 and TRBJ2-1, with D possibly being TRBD1 (6 bases). Germline V gene sequence: CDR1 SGHVS, CDR2 FQNEAQ. The V gene lost 3 bases and the J gene lost 2 bases, with 17 bases spanning the gap. There are 17 residues in the CDR3. The CDR3 reads CASSLLTTGFTYNEQFF. CDR3 nucleotide sequence: TGTGCCAGCAGCTTGCTAACTACAGGGTTCACCTACAATGAGCAGTTCTTC.

This clone was observed a handful of times. The chain employs TRBV4-1 and TRBJ2-7; TRBD2 might be the D (5 bases). Trimming left V 5 bases short and J 2 bases short, with 13 bases between. Germline V gene sequence: CDR1 MGHRA, CDR2 YSYEKL. CDR3 size: 14 residues. CDR3 bases: TGCGCCAGCAGCTTCAGCGGATCCCCCTACGAGCAGTACTTC. It specifies CASSFSGSPYEQYF.

This clone was seen only a few times. V is TRBV11-2 and J is TRBJ2-2; 7 bases fit TRBD2. Germline trimming cut 2 bases from V and 6 bases from J; bases unmatched to any gene: 9. Germline loops: CDR1 SGHAT, CDR2 FQNNGV. This CDR3 comprises 16 residues. The CDR3 protein is CASSLHQGGSSGELFF. The DNA of the CDR3 is TGTGCCAGCAGCTTACATCAGGGAGGGAGTTCCGGGGAGCTGTTTTTT.

This chain connects TRBV28 to TRBJ2-7, with TRBD2 matching 8 bases. Germline V lookup: CDR1 MDHEN, CDR2 SYDVKM. The CDR3 covers 15 residues. V lost 2 bases, J lost 5 bases, and 8 bases stayed unmatched. As DNA, the CDR3 is TGTGCCAGCAGTTTAAGGGCTAGCGGGTCGAACGAGCAGTACTTC. Encoded protein: CASSLRASGSNEQYF.

This clone appeared a few times. V usage is TRBV7-3 and J usage is TRBJ1-1; D unresolved. The CDR3 sequence is 13 residues long. Looked up from germline, CDR1 is SGHTA and CDR2 is FQGTGA. With 3 bases removed from V and 2 bases from J, the gap between germline ends came to 7 bases. CDR3 sequence: CASSLSSNTEAFF. The CDR3, as DNA: TGTGCCAGCAGCTTGAGTAGTAACACTGAAGCTTTCTTT.